These 28 T cell receptor beta chains share one sample of origin, sequenced in a study of blood T cells in healthy people across ages. Sample-barcoded 5' priming and a J-beta primer mix drove a second PCR of roughly 6 to 12 cycles. Via MiXCR, TCRdb re-called the 5' RACE reads, giving one row per CDR3 protein. The sample records 650,000 to 1,000,000 distinct CDR3 sequences, about 37% being singletons. The specimen was blood. Every receptor here comes from a man between 18 and 35 years old in good health.

This clonotype turned up a few times. The chain has TRBV20-1 and TRBJ2-6; TRBD1 might be the D (5 bases). V shed 6 bases and J shed 1 base, with 7 bases lying between them. The CDR3 contains 13 residues. Germline CDR1 reads DFQATT; CDR2 reads SNEGSKA (reference sequence). CDR3 sequence: CSAAGSGANVLTF. CDR3 coding DNA: TGCAGTGCAGCAGGGTCTGGGGCCAACGTCCTGACTTTC.

The chain links TRBV9 to TRBJ2-5; the match to TRBD2 covers 12 bases. This CDR3 is built from 16 residues. The V gene end was trimmed by 4 bases and the J gene end by 0 bases; junction bases not matched to a gene: 4. In germline, CDR1 is SGDLS, CDR2 YYNGEE. The CDR3 protein is CASSLTSGGNQETQYF. The CDR3 DNA reads TGTGCCAGCAGCTTGACTAGCGGGGGTAACCAAGAGACCCAGTACTTC. Full variable domain (remainder filled in from reference TRBV9 and TRBJ2-5): DSGVTQTPKHLITATGQRVTLRCSPRSGDLSVYWYQQSLDQGLQFLIQYYNGEERAKGNILERFSAQQFPDLHSELNLSSLELGDSALYFCASSLTSGGNQETQYFGPGTRLLVL.

The chain recombines TRBV29-1 with TRBJ1-1, with 9 bases matching TRBD1. The germline gives CDR1 SQVTM, CDR2 ANQGSEA. This CDR3 comprises 13 residues. The J segment lost 3 bases and the V segment lost 8 bases, leaving 7 bases of the junction unmatched. As DNA, the CDR3 is TGCAGCAGTTTTGGACAGGGGCACACTGAAGCTTTCTTT. This codes for CSSFGQGHTEAFF.

This clonotype was counted between two and nine times. The V gene is TRBV25-1, the J gene TRBJ2-1, with TRBD2 matching 10 bases. The junction had 5 bases not matched to a gene; V was cut back by 1 base and J by 8 bases. This CDR3 spans 15 amino acids. Germline V gene data show CDR1 as MGHDK and CDR2 as SYGVNS. CDR3 sequence reads: CASSESLAGVDEQFF. CDR3 coding DNA: TGTGCCAGCAGTGAATCCCTAGCGGGGGTTGATGAGCAGTTCTTC.

The rearrangement joins TRBV12-3 or TRBV12-4 to TRBJ2-3, with D perhaps TRBD2 (8 bases). This CDR3 spans 14 amino acids. V gave up 6 bases and J gave up 3 bases, with 13 bases separating them. CDR3 DNA sequence: TGTGCCAGCAGGACAGGGACTAGAACAGATACGCAGTATTTT. It yields the protein CASRTGTRTDTQYF.

This clonotype was detected only a few times. The chain combines TRBV29-1 with TRBJ1-1; 7 nucleotides agree with TRBD1. J gave up 4 bases and V 0 bases, and 5 bases lay outside the gene matches. The CDR3 extends over 14 amino acids. Germline V gives CDR1 SQVTM, CDR2 ANQGSEA. The CDR3 sequence is CSVEDQGVVTEAFF. In DNA form, the CDR3 reads TGCAGCGTTGAAGATCAGGGGGTAGTCACTGAAGCTTTCTTT.

Regarding this clonotype: Just one base apart from a much larger clone, this may be a read error. V gene TRBV4-3 combines with J gene TRBJ1-1, with D possibly TRBD1 on 5 matching bases. Germline CDR1 reads LGHNA; CDR2 reads YSLEER. The length of the CDR3 is 13 residues. Trimming pared 0 bases from V and 8 bases from J, leaving 10 bases between. CDR3: CASSQDCHREAFF. The CDR3, as DNA: TGCGCCAGCAGCCAAGATTGTCACAGGGAAGCTTTCTTT.

The CDR3 is CASSYPSSGLSSYNEQFF. DNA for the CDR3: TGTGCCAGCAGTTACCCTAGTTCGGGGCTGAGCTCCTACAATGAGCAGTTCTTC. The chain links TRBV6-5 to TRBJ2-1; the D gene could be TRBD1 or TRBD2 (5 bases each). CDR1 and CDR2 from the germline V gene are MNHEY and SVGAGI. The CDR3 totals 18 residues. Trimming cost V 2 bases and J 0 bases, with 17 bases left between them.

The V gene is TRBV29-1, the J gene TRBJ2-7; a weak D match, TRBD1 (5 bases). Trimming took 7 bases from V and 4 from J, leaving 17 bases between them. There are 13 residues in the CDR3. Germline CDR1 and CDR2: SQVTM and ANQGSEA. CDR3 bases: TGCAGCGCTACAGGTTCCCTTACATACGAGCAGTACTTC. This translates into CSATGSLTYEQYF.

The chain couples TRBV4-3 to TRBJ2-7; D is perhaps TRBD1 or TRBD2 (5 bases each). V lost 1 base, J lost 3 bases, and 16 bases lay in between. Germline V CDR1 and CDR2: LGHNA, YSLEER. CDR3 length equals 16 residues. CDR3 sequence reads: CASSQVVGAGNYEQYF. Here the CDR3 DNA reads TGCGCCAGCAGCCAAGTGGTTGGGGCGGGTAACTACGAGCAGTACTTC.

This clonotype has just a few counts. The chain carries TRBV2 and TRBJ2-5, with 7 bases lining up with TRBD2. CDR1 SNHLY and CDR2 FYNNEI come from the germline V gene. V gave up 8 bases and J gave up 5 bases; unmatched junction bases: 11. The CDR3 loop spans 14 amino acids. This CDR3 is CASYAGAAYETQYF. In DNA form, the CDR3 reads TGTGCCAGCTACGCGGGAGCGGCCTATGAGACCCAGTACTTC.

CDR3: CASSHPRHRITSTDTQYF. In DNA form, the CDR3 reads TGTGCCAGCAGCCACCCTCGCCATCGGATAACTAGCACAGATACGCAGTATTTT. V is TRBV3-1 and J is TRBJ2-3; D ambiguous. Germline CDR1 LGHDT, CDR2 YNNKEL (reference sequence). This CDR3 contains 18 residues. Trimming took 3 bases from V and 0 from J, leaving 19 bases between them.

This rearrangement joins TRBV3-1 to TRBJ2-1; 7 bases agree with TRBD2. Germline trimming cut 2 bases from V and 10 bases from J; bases unmatched to any gene: 8. Per germline, CDR1 LGHDT and CDR2 YNNKEL (reference sequence). The CDR3 covers 14 residues. CDR3 in amino acids: CASSQIPGEGEQFF. CDR3 coding DNA: TGTGCCAGCAGCCAAATCCCGGGGGAGGGGGAGCAGTTCTTC.

V and J are TRBV5-1 and TRBJ2-7, with D possibly called TRBD1 or TRBD2 (6 bases each). V was trimmed by 2 bases and J by 3 bases, leaving 12 bases between them. Looked up from germline, CDR1 is SGHRS and CDR2 is YFSETQ. The CDR3 is 14 residues long. CDR3 protein: CASSFGGGYYEQYF. The CDR3 nucleotides are TGCGCCAGCAGCTTTGGAGGGGGATACTACGAGCAGTACTTC.

This clonotype was observed a handful of times. This chain uses TRBV28 with TRBJ2-1, with D possibly TRBD2 on 5 matching bases. CDR1 is MDHEN and CDR2 is SYDVKM in the germline V gene. The CDR3 covers 15 residues. Trimming shortened V by 7 bases and J by 4 bases, and 17 bases separated the two germline ends. CDR3 sequence: CASTRRSRGYNEQFF. CDR3 nucleotide sequence: TGTGCCAGCACCCGGCGGAGTCGGGGTTACAATGAGCAGTTCTTC.

This clonotype was observed a few times. The chain joins TRBV9 to TRBJ1-2; TRBD1 agrees at 8 bases. The germline V gene has CDR1 SGDLS and CDR2 YYNGEE. The ends lost 0 bases at V and 4 bases at J; junction bases unmatched: 5. The CDR3 consists of 15 residues. The CDR3 is CASSVATGGFYGYTF. The CDR3 bases are TGTGCCAGCAGCGTAGCTACAGGGGGATTCTATGGCTACACCTTC.

The chain carries TRBV6-5 and TRBJ2-1; D not resolved. Gene TRBJ2-7 matches the end of the DNA better, so the J call may be wrong. CDR3 length equals 13 residues. The germline V gene encodes CDR1 MNHEY and CDR2 SVGAGI. This CDR3 reads CASSYSPLGEQYF. The CDR3 DNA sequence: TGTGCCAGCAGTTACTCCCCTTTAGGTGAGCAGTACTTC.

This clonotype appeared once. The V call is TRBV11-3, the J call TRBJ2-7, with 8 bases that match TRBD1. The J call is uncertain, as TRBJ2-5 better fits the DNA end. Looked up from germline, CDR1 is SGHNT and CDR2 is YENEEA. CDR3 length: 16 residues. CDR3 DNA sequence: TGTGCCAGCAGCTTCGGCAGGGGGCAAAAGGAAGAGACCCAGTACTTC. As protein: CASSFGRGQKEETQYF.

This chain links TRBV5-1 with TRBJ2-7; TRBD1 aligns across 7 bases. CDR3 length: 15 residues. Germline CDR1 is SGHRS and CDR2 is YFSETQ. After removal of 4 bases from V and 0 bases from J, the junction contained 7 bases not matched to a gene. DNA of the CDR3: TGCGCCAGCAGCCTGGGACAGTCAGCCTCCTACGAGCAGTACTTC. Amino acid sequence: CASSLGQSASYEQYF.

J is TRBJ1-5 and V is TRBV6-5, with TRBD1 as a possible D gene (5 bases). This CDR3 contains 14 residues. The ends were cut back, 6 bases at V and 6 bases at J, with 15 bases in the middle. Per germline, CDR1 MNHEY and CDR2 SVGAGI. The CDR3 region has the DNA TGTGCCAGCAGGCCAGGGCAGGGTGGTCAGCCCCAGCATTTT. It translates to CASRPGQGGQPQHF.

The CDR3 protein is CASSSGDITDTQYF. CDR3 coding DNA: TGTGCCAGCAGCTCTGGGGACATCACAGATACGCAGTATTTT. The chain uses TRBV7-9 and TRBJ2-3; possible D gene TRBD1, 6 bases. The CDR3 has 14 residues. Per germline, CDR1 SEHNR and CDR2 FQNEAQ (reference sequence). V was pared by 4 bases and J by 2 bases, with 10 bases between.

The rearrangement joins TRBV28 to TRBJ1-5; D call uncertain. V was clipped by 6 bases and J by 0 bases, with 9 bases between them. This CDR3 is built from 14 residues. Germline V gives CDR1 MDHEN, CDR2 SYDVKM. The chain's CDR3 is CASSEMDSNQPQHF. The CDR3, as DNA: TGTGCCAGCAGCGAGATGGATAGCAATCAGCCCCAGCATTTT.

With regard to this clonotype: With a much larger clone just one base away, this may be a read error. The rearrangement joins TRBV12-3 or TRBV12-4 to TRBJ2-7; 7 bases align to TRBD1. The DNA matches TRBJ2-5 better at its end, which makes the J call doubtful. The CDR3 sequence is 13 residues long. The CDR3 loop reads CTSSSGTAETQYF. The CDR3 DNA follows: TGTACCAGCTCATCAGGGACAGCTGAGACCCAGTACTTC.

This clonotype was recorded a few times. V and J are TRBV16 and TRBJ1-5, with 8 nucleotides matching TRBD1. The J segment lost 0 bases and the V segment lost 2 bases, leaving 3 bases of the junction unmatched. There are 16 residues in the CDR3. The V gene's germline CDR1 is KGHSY and CDR2 FQNENV. The CDR3 loop is CASSQGQGYSNQPQHF. The DNA of the CDR3 is TGTGCCAGCAGCCAAGGACAGGGTTATAGCAATCAGCCCCAGCATTTT.

This clonotype was detected ten times or more. The chain carries TRBV4-3 and TRBJ2-7; 9 bases align to TRBD1. V was clipped by 4 bases and J by 2 bases; unmatched bases: 6. CDR1 is LGHNA and CDR2 is YSLEER in the germline V gene. CDR3 length: 15 residues. CDR3: CASSPSGQGAYEQYF. For the CDR3, the DNA is TGCGCCAGCAGCCCCTCGGGACAGGGAGCCTACGAGCAGTACTTC.

This chain joins TRBV20-1 and TRBJ2-5, with 7 bases fitting TRBD2. Germline assignment: CDR1 DFQATT and CDR2 SNEGSKA (reference sequence). With 2 bases clipped from V and 2 bases from J, the junction kept 11 bases outside the gene matches. The CDR3 has 16 residues. CDR3 protein: CSARPIGGSIQETQYF. DNA for the CDR3: TGCAGTGCTAGACCGATCGGGGGGTCCATACAAGAGACCCAGTACTTC.

The chain couples TRBV7-3 to TRBJ2-6; 10 nucleotides agree with TRBD1. Unmatched junction bases numbered 9, after V lost 4 bases and J lost 0 bases. This CDR3 region has 19 residues. Germline-derived CDR1 and CDR2 are SGHTA and FQGTGA. CDR3 nucleotides: TGTGCCAGCAGCTCTGGAGGGGACAGGGGCTTCTCTGGGGCCAACGTCCTGACTTTC. Translating it yields CASSSGGDRGFSGANVLTF.

Only one count was recorded for this clonotype. A much larger clone lies one base from this, so it may be a read error. The CDR3 here is CASSPLPQGYNPPLHF. The CDR3 bases are TGCGCCAGCAGCCCATTACCACAGGGTTATAATCCACCCCTCCACTTT. This rearrangement joins TRBV4-1 to TRBJ1-6, with a possible D match to TRBD1 (6 bases). The CDR3 is 16 residues long. The germline V gene encodes CDR1 MGHRA and CDR2 YSYEKL.